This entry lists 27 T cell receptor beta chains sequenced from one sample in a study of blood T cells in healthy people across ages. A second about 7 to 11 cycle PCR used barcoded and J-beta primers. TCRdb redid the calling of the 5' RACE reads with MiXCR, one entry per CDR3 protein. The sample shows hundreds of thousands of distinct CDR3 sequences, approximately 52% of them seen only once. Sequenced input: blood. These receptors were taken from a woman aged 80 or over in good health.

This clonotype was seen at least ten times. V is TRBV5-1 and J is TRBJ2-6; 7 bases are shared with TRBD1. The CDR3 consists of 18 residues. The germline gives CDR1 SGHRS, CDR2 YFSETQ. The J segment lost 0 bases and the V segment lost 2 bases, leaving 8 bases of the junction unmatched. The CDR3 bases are TGCGCCAGCAGCTTCTTTCGGACAGGCCACTCTGGGGCCAACGTCCTGACTTTC. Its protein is CASSFFRTGHSGANVLTF.

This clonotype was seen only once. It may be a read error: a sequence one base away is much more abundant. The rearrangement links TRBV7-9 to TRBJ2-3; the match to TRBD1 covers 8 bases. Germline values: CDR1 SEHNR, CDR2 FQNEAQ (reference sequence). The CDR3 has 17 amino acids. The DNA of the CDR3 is TGTGCCAGCGGCTTAGGGACGCGGGGACAGGGCACAGATACGCAGTATTTT. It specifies CASGLGTRGQGTDTQYF.

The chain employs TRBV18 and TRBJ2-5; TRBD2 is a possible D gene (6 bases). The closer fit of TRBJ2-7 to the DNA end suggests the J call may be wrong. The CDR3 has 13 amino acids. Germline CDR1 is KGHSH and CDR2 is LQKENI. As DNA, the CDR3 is TGTGCCAGCTCAGCGGGACTTGGGCTCGAGCAGTACTTC. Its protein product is CASSAGLGLEQYF.

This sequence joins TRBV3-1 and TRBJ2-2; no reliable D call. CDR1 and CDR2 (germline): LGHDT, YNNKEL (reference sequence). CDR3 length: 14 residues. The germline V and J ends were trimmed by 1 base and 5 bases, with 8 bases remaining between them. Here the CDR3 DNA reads TGTGCCAGCAGCCAAGCCCTCGGAACCGGGGAGCTGTTTTTT. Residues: CASSQALGTGELFF.

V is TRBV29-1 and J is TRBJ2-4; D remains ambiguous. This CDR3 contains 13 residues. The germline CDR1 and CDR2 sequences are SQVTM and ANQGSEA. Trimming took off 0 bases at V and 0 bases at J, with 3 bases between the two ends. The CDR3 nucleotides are TGCAGCGTTGAAGATCTAGCCAAAAACATTCAGTACTTC. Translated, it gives CSVEDLAKNIQYF.

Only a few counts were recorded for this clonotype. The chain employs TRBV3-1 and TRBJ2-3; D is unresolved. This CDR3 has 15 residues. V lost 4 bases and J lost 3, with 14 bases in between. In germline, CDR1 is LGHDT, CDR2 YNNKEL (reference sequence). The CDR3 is CASSPTTDKTDTQYF. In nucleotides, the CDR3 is TGTGCCAGCAGCCCCACTACGGATAAAACAGATACGCAGTATTTT.

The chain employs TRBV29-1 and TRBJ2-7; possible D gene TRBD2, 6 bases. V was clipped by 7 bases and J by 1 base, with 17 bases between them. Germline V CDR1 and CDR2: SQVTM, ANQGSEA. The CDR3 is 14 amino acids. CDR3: CSAVRGATSYEQYF. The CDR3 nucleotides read TGCAGCGCCGTCCGCGGGGCAACTTCCTACGAGCAGTACTTC.

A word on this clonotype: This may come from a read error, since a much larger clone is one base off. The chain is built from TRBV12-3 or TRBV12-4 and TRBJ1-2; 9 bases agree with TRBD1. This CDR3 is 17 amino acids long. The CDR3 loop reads CAGSSFPEQGAGYGYTF. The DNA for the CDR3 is TGTGCCGGCAGTTCCTTTCCTGAACAGGGGGCGGGCTATGGCTACACCTTC.

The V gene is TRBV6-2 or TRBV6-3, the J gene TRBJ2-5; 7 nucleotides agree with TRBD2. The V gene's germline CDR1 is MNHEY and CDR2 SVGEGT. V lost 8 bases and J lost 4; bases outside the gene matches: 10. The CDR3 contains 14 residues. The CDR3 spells CASSSGEVGETQYF. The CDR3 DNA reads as TGTGCCAGCTCAAGCGGGGAAGTCGGAGAGACCCAGTACTTC.

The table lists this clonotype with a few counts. The CDR3 loop is CASSLTLGEQYF. CDR3 coding DNA: TGTGCCAGCAGCCTTACCCTCGGTGAGCAGTACTTC. The chain combines TRBV3-1 with TRBJ2-7; D not resolved. Germline CDR1 and CDR2: LGHDT and YNNKEL (reference sequence). The CDR3 sequence is 12 residues long. With 4 bases removed from V and 7 bases from J, the gap between germline ends came to 11 bases.

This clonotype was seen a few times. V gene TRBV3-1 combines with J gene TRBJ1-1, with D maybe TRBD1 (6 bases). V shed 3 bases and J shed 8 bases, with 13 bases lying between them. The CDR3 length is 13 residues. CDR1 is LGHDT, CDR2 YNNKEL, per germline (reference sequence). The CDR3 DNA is TGTGCCAGCAGCCACAGGGGAGGAGTCGAAGCTTTCTTT. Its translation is CASSHRGGVEAFF. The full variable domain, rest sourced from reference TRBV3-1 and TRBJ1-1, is DTAVSQTPKYLVTQMGNDKSIKCEQNLGHDTMYWYKQDSKKFLKIMFSYNNKELIINETVPNRFSPKSPDKAHLNLHINSLELGDSAVYFCASSHRGGVEAFFGQGTRLTVV.

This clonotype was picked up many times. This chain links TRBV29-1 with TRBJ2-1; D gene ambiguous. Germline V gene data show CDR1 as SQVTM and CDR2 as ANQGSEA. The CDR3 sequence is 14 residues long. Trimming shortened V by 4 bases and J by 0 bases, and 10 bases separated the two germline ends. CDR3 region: CSVVFGSSYNEQFF. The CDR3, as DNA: TGCAGCGTTGTCTTTGGATCCTCCTACAATGAGCAGTTCTTC.

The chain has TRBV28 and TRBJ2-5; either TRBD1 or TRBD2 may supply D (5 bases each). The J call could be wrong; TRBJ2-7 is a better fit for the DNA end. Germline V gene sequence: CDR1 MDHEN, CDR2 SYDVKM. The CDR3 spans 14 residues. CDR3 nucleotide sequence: TGTGCCAGCAGTTCGGCAGGGAGTTCTGACGAGCAGTACTTC. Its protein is CASSSAGSSDEQYF.

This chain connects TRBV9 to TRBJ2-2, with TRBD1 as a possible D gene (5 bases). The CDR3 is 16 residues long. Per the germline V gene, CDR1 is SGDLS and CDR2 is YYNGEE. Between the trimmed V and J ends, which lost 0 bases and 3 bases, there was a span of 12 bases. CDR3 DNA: TGTGCCAGCAGCGTAGCTTCAGACAGATACACCGGGGAGCTGTTTTTT. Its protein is CASSVASDRYTGELFF.

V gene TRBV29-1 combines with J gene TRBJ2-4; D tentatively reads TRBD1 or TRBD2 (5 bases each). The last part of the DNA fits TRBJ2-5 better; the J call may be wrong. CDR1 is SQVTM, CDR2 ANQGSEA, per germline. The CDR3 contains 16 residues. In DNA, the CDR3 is TGCAGCGTTGAAACCCCCGGGGCAGTGTTACAAGAGACCCAGTACTTC. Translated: CSVETPGAVLQETQYF.

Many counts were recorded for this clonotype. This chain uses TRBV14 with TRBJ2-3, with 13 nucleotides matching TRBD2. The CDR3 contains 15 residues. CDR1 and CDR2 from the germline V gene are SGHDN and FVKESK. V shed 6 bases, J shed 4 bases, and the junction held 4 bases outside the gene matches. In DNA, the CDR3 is TGTGCCAGCAGTTGGACTAGCGGGGGTGCAGATACGCAGTATTTT. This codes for CASSWTSGGADTQYF.

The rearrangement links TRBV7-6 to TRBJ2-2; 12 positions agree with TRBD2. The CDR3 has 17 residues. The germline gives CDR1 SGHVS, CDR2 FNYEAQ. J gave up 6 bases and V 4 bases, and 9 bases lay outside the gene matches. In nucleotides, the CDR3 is TGTGCCAGCAGCTCGCACCTAGCGGGGGGGTTACCCGGGGAGCTGTTTTTT. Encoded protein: CASSSHLAGGLPGELFF.

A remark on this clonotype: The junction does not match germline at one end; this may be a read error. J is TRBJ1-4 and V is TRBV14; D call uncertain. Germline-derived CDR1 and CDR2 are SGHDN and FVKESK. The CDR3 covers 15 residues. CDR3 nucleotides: TGTGCCAGCAACCAAGTAATGCATACTAATGAAAAACTGTTTTTT. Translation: CASNQVMHTNEKLFF. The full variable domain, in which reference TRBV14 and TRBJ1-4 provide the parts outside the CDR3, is EAGVTQFPSHSVIEKGQTVTLRCDPISGHDNLYWYRRVMGKEIKFLLHFVKESKQDESGMPNNRFLAERTGGTYSTLKVQPAELEDSGVYFCASNQVMHTNEKLFFGSGTQLSVL.

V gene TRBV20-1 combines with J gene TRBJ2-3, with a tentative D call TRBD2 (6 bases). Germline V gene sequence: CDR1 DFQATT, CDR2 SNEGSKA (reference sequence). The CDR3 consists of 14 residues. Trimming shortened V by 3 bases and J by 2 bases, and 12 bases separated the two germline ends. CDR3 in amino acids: CSASRGGATDTQYF. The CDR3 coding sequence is TGCAGTGCTAGTCGAGGAGGGGCCACAGATACGCAGTATTTT.

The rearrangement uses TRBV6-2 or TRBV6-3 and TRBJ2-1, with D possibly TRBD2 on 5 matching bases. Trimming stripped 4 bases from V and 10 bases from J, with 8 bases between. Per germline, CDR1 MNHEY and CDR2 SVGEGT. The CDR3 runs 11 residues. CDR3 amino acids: CASSSKREQFF. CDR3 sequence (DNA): TGTGCCAGCAGTTCTAAGCGGGAGCAGTTCTTC.

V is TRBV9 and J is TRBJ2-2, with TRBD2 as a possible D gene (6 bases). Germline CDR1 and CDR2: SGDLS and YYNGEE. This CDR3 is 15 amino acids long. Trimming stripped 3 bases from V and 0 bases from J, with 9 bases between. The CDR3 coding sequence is TGTGCCAGCAGCGGGAGGGGCTCGAACACCGGGGAGCTGTTTTTT. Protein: CASSGRGSNTGELFF.

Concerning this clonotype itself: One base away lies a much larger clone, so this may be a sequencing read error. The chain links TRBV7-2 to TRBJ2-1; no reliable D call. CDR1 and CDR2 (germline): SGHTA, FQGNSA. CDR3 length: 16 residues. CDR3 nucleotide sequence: TGTGCCAGCAGCTTAGCCCCCCGGCCGCACTACGATGAGCAGTTCTTC. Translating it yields CASSLAPRPHYDEQFF.

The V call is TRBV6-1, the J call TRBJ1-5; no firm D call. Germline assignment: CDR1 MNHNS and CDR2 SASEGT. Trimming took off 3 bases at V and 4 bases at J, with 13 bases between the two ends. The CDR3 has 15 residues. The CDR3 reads CASSDWAKGNQPQHF. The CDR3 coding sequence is TGTGCCAGCAGTGACTGGGCCAAAGGGAATCAGCCCCAGCATTTT.

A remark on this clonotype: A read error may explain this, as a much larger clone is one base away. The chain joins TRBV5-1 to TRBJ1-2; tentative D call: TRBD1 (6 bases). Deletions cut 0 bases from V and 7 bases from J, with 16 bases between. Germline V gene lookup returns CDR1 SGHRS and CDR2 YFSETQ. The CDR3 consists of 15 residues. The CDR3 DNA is TGCGCCAGCAGCTTGGGGGACACGGAAGATTGTGGCTACACCTTC. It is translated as CASSLGDTEDCGYTF. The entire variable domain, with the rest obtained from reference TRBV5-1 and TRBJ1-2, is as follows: KAGVTQTPRYLIKTRGQQVTLSCSPISGHRSVSWYQQTPGQGLQFLFEYFSETQRNKGNFPGRFSGRQFSNSRSEMNVSTLELGDSALYLCASSLGDTEDCGYTFGSGTRLTVV.

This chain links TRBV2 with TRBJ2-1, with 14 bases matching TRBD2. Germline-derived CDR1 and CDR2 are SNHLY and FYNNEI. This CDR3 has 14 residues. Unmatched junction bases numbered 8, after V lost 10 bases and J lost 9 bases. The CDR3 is CATRGLAGAGEQFF. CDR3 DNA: TGTGCCACACGGGGACTAGCGGGGGCGGGTGAGCAGTTCTTC.

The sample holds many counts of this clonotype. CDR3 sequence: CASRRLGETQYF. CDR3 DNA sequence: TGTGCCAGCAGACGATTGGGAGAGACCCAGTACTTC. The chain uses TRBV12-3 or TRBV12-4 and TRBJ2-5; D call uncertain. The CDR3 extends over 12 amino acids. Trimming took off 6 bases at V and 4 bases at J, with 9 bases between the two ends.

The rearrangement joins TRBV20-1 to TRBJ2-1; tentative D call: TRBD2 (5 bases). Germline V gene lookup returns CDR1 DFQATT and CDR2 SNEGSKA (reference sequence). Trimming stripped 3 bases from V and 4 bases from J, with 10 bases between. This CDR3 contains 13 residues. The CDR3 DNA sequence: TGCAGTGCTAGGCCACGGGGATACAATGAGCAGTTCTTC. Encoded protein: CSARPRGYNEQFF.